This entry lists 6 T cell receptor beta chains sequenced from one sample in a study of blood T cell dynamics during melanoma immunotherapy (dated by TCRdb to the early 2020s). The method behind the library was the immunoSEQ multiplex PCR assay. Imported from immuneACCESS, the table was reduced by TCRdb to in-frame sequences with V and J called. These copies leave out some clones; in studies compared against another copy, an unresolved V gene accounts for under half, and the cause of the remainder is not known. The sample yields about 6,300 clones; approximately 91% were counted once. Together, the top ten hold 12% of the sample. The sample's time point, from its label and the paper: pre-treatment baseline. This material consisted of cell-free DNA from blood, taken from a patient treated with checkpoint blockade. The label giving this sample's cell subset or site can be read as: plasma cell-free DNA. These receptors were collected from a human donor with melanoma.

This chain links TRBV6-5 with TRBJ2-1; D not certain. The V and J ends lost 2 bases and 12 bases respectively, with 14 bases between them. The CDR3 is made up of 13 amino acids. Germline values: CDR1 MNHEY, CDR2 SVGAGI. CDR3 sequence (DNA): TGTGCCAGCAGTTACGGCCAGTCTAACCCGCAGTTCTTC. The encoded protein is CASSYGQSNPQFF.

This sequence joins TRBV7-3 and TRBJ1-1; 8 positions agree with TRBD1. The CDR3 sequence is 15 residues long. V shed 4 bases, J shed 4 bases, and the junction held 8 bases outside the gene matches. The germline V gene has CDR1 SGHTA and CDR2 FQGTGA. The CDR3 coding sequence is TGTGCCAGCAGCTCAGGGGGCGCGAGGGCCACTGAAGCTTTCTTT. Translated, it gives CASSSGGARATEAFF.

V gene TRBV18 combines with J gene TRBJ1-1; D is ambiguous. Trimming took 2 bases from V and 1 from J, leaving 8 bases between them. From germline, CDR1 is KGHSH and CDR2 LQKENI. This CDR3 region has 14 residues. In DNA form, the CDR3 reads TGTGCCAGCTCACCAGCGGGAAGGAACACTGAAGCTTTCTTT. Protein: CASSPAGRNTEAFF.

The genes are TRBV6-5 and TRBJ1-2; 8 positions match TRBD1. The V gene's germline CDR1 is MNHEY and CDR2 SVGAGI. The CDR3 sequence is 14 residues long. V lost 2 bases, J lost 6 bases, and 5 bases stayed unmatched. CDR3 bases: TGTGCCAGCAGTTACCAGACAGGGGCCAATGGCTACACCTTC. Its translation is CASSYQTGANGYTF.

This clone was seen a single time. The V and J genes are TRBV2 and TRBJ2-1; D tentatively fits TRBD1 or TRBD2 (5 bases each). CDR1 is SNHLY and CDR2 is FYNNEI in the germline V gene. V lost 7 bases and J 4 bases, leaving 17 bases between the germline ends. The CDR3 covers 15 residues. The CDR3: CASTRDQALYNEQFF. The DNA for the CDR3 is TGTGCCAGCACTAGGGACCAAGCGCTTTACAATGAGCAGTTCTTC. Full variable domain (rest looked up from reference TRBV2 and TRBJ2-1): EPEVTQTPSHQVTQMGQEVILRCVPISNHLYFYWYRQILGQKVEFLVSFYNNEISEKSEIFDDQFSVERPDGSNFTLKIRSTKLEDSAMYFCASTRDQALYNEQFFGPGTRLTVL.

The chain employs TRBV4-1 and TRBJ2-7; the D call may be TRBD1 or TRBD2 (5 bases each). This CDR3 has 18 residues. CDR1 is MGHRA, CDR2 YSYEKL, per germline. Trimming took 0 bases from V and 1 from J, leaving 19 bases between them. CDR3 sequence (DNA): TGCGCCAGCAGCCAAGACGTCGAGCGGAGTCAGGGTTCCTACGAGCAGTACTTC. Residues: CASSQDVERSQGSYEQYF.